This TCR beta chain emerged from a study of blood T cell repertoires in COVID-19. Seattle participants joined during active infection and were tracked over time. Clones were read by immunoSEQ multiplex PCR, and TCRdb kept only the in-frame ones, dropping some. This sample has some 500,000 clones, with around nine tenths found just once. The germline gives CDR1 SGHRS, CDR2 YFSETQ. The V end lost 0 bases, the J end lost 2 bases, and 8 bases lay between the germline ends. This CDR3 contains 14 residues. The chain is built from TRBV5-1 and TRBJ2-5; maybe TRBD1 (6 bases). The sequence derives from a woman in her fifties or sixties with COVID-19, enrolled during active disease. Sequencing used peripheral blood. CDR3 sequence (DNA): TGCGCCAGCAGCTTGGGAGGGGGTCAAGAGACCCAGTACTTC. Translated, it gives CASSLGGGQETQYF.